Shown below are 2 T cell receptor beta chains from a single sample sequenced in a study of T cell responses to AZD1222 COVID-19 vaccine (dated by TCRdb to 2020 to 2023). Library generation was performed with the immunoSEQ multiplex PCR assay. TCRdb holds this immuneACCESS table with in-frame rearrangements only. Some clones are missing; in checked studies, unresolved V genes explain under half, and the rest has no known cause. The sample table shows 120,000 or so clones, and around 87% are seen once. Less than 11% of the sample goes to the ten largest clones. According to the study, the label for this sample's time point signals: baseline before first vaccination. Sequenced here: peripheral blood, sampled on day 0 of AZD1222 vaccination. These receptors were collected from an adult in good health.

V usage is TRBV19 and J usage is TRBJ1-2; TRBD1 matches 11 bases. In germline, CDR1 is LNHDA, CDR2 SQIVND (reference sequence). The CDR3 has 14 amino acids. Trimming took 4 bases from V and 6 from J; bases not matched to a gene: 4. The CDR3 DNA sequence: TGTGCCAGTAGTACGGACAGGGGGCTTAATGGCTACACCTTC. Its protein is CASSTDRGLNGYTF.

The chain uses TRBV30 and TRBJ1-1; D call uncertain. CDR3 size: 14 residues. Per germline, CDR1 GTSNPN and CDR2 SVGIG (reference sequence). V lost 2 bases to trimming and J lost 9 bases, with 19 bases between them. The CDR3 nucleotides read TGTGCCTGGAGTCCCAACTCCCCCCGGCCCAAAGCTTTCTTT. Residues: CAWSPNSPRPKAFF.